A selection of T cell receptor beta chains follows, all from one sample in a study of human T cells and chemical hapten exposure. Using its own MiXCR run on the RACE reads, TCRdb lists one record per CDR3 protein. The sample has more than 250,000 distinct CDR3 sequences; roughly 8.9% are singletons. Sequenced material: whole blood, taken in connection with sensitization to the hapten diphenylcyclopropenone (DPC). These receptors all stem from a woman aged 40 to 50 with alopecia areata. Some clones in this sample may be carry-over from other donors' samples. CDR3s include the opening cysteine and the closing phenylalanine or tryptophan.

V gene	J gene	CDR3 length	CDR3 protein
TRBV28	TRBJ2-3	15	CAASGPGQGTDTQYF
TRBV20-1	TRBJ2-7	12	CSAPRDASEQYF
TRBV3-1	TRBJ1-5	13	CASSHRVSQPQHF
TRBV20-1	TRBJ1-1	16	CSARDWRAGANTEAFF
TRBV2	TRBJ2-5	13	CASSEFGDGTQYF
TRBV6-5	TRBJ2-6	17	CASSRQTGEAGANVLTF
TRBV27	TRBJ1-4	14	CASSWYGSNEKLFF
TRBV10-3	TRBJ2-3	15	CAISGRTESTDTQYF
TRBV6-2/TRBV6-3	TRBJ1-1	13	CASRESLNTEAFF
TRBV19	TRBJ1-5	14	CASTYGRIGQPQHF
TRBV28	TRBJ2-2	14	CASSLGVGTGELFF
TRBV29-1	TRBJ2-5	13	CSVRPGPRETQYF
TRBV6-2/TRBV6-3	TRBJ1-2	14	CASSYYGSGYGYTF
TRBV20-1	TRBJ2-6	17	CSALRPPTLFGANVLTF
TRBV6-5	TRBJ2-3	18	CASSYSRSGLRGTDTQYF
TRBV3-1	TRBJ2-4	18	CASSRHSEGTGEVDIQYF
TRBV12-3/TRBV12-4	TRBJ1-5	15	CASSFSGSSNQPQHF
TRBV7-2	TRBJ1-5	12	CASSLANQPQHF
TRBV20-1	TRBJ2-1	16	CSARRPGLAVNNEQFF
TRBV12-3/TRBV12-4	TRBJ2-7	14	CASNKAGTSYEQYF
TRBV28	TRBJ2-1	17	CASSSALAGGHYNEQFF
TRBV5-6	TRBJ2-2	16	CASAYLDRVYTGELFF
TRBV27	TRBJ2-5	15	CASSQKFEGLETQYF
TRBV11-2	TRBJ2-2	16	CASSLLTSANTGELFF
TRBV7-2	TRBJ2-3	16	CASSLVGLADTDTQYF
TRBV20-1	TRBJ2-2	14	CSAPDPTNTGELFF
TRBV7-9	TRBJ2-1	16	CASSAPLLAANYEQFF
TRBV24-1	TRBJ2-1	13	CATSDLTDNEQFF
TRBV29-1	TRBJ2-7	12	CSVGEFAYEQYF
TRBV6-5	TRBJ2-1	12	CASSPPTGLEFF
TRBV20-1	TRBJ2-7	11	CSAPVDQRQYF
TRBV12-3/TRBV12-4	TRBJ2-3	16	CASSWGGLGSTDTQYF
TRBV20-1	TRBJ1-1	15	CSAPGQGYMNTEAFF
TRBV18	TRBJ2-3	13	CASSPPAADTQYF
TRBV12-3/TRBV12-4	TRBJ1-5	16	CASSIRDRGPNQPQHF
TRBV6-1	TRBJ1-2	14	CASSEPGQFGGYTF
TRBV7-9	TRBJ2-3	14	CASSSLGFTDTQYF
TRBV6-5	TRBJ1-4	14	CASSPRTGGEKLFF
TRBV6-5	TRBJ1-2	13	CASSYSKGHGYTF
TRBV20-1	TRBJ2-7	14	CSARASESSYEQYF
TRBV12-3/TRBV12-4	TRBJ1-5	12	CASMLRDQPQHF
TRBV12-3/TRBV12-4	TRBJ2-5	15	CASSSRTGPAETQYF
TRBV6-5	TRBJ2-7	16	CASSPYGTGASYEQYF
TRBV27	TRBJ2-7	14	CASSRDRGFYEQYF
TRBV7-2	TRBJ2-7	12	CASSYPGREQYF
TRBV7-9	TRBJ1-1	15	CASSLAAEGGNKAFF
TRBV6-1	TRBJ2-1	13	CASTLVAADEQFF
TRBV10-3	TRBJ2-2	13	CATSVTNTGELFF
TRBV29-1	TRBJ1-5	14	CSVSQGSGYQPQHF
TRBV2	TRBJ2-7	11	CASKLGYEQYF
TRBV28	TRBJ2-1	15	CASRDRVPFYNEQFF
TRBV28	TRBJ2-3	13	CASSLVSGTTQYF
TRBV7-3	TRBJ1-5	17	CASSLNVPIPPVRPQHF
TRBV28	TRBJ1-2	15	CASSLATGLGYGYTF
TRBV7-9	TRBJ2-2	17	CASSFPSGQGATGELFF
TRBV5-4	TRBJ1-1	18	CASSLPPQLGGMNTEAFF
TRBV5-6	TRBJ1-5	15	CASSFRGSSNQPQHF
TRBV6-5	TRBJ2-5	16	CASRLDRGPPGETQYF
TRBV20-1	TRBJ2-1	17	CSAPAPSLALGGIEQFF